These T cell receptor beta chains were read from a single sample in a study of CD8+ T cells in alopecia areata. Repertoires were generated with immunoSEQ multiplex PCR, while TCRdb's copy carries only in-frame clones and drops some. The sample has 110,000 to 150,000 clones; around two thirds are singletons. Sequenced material: CD8+ T cells sorted from blood. The receptors were sampled from a human donor in good health. The CDR3 runs from the conserved cysteine through the conserved F or W. The D gene is left open where the match is weak. The size field is filled for only some rows; it gives once, few, many or a size class.

size,J,V,D,CDR3,DNA
once,TRBJ2-7,TRBV2,-,CASSDRDYEQYF,TGTGCCAGCAGTGACAGGGACTACGAGCAGTACTTC
-,TRBJ2-1,TRBV4-1,-,CASSQEGGGKPYNEQFF,TGCGCCAGCAGCCAAGAGGGGGGCGGGAAGCCCTACAATGAGCAGTTCTTC
-,TRBJ2-7,TRBV16,TRBD1,CASSQGTGGSYEQYF,TGTGCCAGCAGCCAAGGGACAGGGGGCTCCTACGAGCAGTACTTC
-,TRBJ2-2,TRBV30,TRBD2,CAWSVSGRAPAGELFF,TGTGCCTGGAGTGTCAGCGGGAGGGCCCCCGCCGGGGAGCTGTTTTTT
-,TRBJ2-1,TRBV30,-,CAWSVGPNEQFF,TGTGCCTGGAGTGTAGGGCCCAATGAGCAGTTCTTC
-,TRBJ2-1,TRBV2,-,CASVGRGPFQFF,TGTGCCAGCGTGGGGCGGGGCCCCTTTCAGTTCTTC
once,TRBJ2-1,TRBV25-1,-,CASISRNEQFF,TGTGCCAGCATATCCCGGAATGAGCAGTTCTTC
-,TRBJ2-1,TRBV7-7,TRBD2,CASSLASAGVHNEQFF,TGTGCTAGCAGCTTAGCTTCGGCGGGAGTTCACAATGAGCAGTTCTTC
-,TRBJ1-5,TRBV4-1,-,CASSQEFGDSNQPQHF,TGCGCCAGCAGCCAAGAGTTCGGGGATAGCAATCAGCCCCAGCATTTT
few,TRBJ2-1,TRBV5-1,TRBD2,CASSLGLAGLNNEQFF,TGCGCCAGCAGCTTGGGACTAGCGGGGCTAAACAATGAGCAGTTCTTC
-,TRBJ2-1,TRBV7-2,TRBD2,CASSFSGTGNEQFF,TGTGCCAGCAGCTTCAGCGGGACGGGAAATGAGCAGTTCTTC
-,TRBJ2-5,TRBV5-6,-,CASSLGAGQETQYF,TGTGCCAGCAGCTTGGGGGCTGGACAAGAGACCCAGTACTTC
-,TRBJ2-2,TRBV15,TRBD2,CATSRDRTSGGELFF,TGTGCCACCAGCAGAGATCGCACTAGCGGCGGGGAGCTGTTTTTT
-,TRBJ2-2,TRBV27,-,CASSRGGPLSYTGELFF,TGTGCCAGCAGTAGAGGGGGGCCACTTTCCTACACCGGGGAGCTGTTTTTT
-,TRBJ2-7,TRBV4-1,-,CASSRNSNEQYF,TGCGCCAGCAGCCGGAACAGTAACGAGCAGTACTTC
few,TRBJ1-5,TRBV19,TRBD1,CASSIGQGPYSNQPQHF,TGTGCCAGTAGTATAGGACAGGGCCCGTATAGCAATCAGCCCCAGCATTTT
-,TRBJ2-5,TRBV23-1,-,CASSQWQTGEPPEETQYF,TGCGCCAGCAGTCAGTGGCAAACAGGAGAACCCCCTGAAGAGACCCAGTACTTC
-,TRBJ2-7,TRBV11-2,-,CASSLEMAVSYEQYF,TGTGCCAGCAGCTTAGAAATGGCAGTCTCCTACGAGCAGTACTTC
-,TRBJ2-1,TRBV25-1,-,CASSEARVPHEQFF,TGTGCCAGCAGTGAAGCCCGCGTGCCCCATGAGCAGTTCTTC
-,TRBJ2-1,TRBV18,TRBD1,CASSLRQGFNEQFF,TGTGCCAGCTCACTCCGACAGGGGTTCAATGAGCAGTTCTTC
few,TRBJ2-7,TRBV6-5,-,CASSYNGFSRDEQYF,TGTGCCAGCAGTTACAACGGCTTCTCACGGGACGAGCAGTACTTC
-,TRBJ2-1,TRBV4-2,TRBD2,CASSQGTSGYNEQFF,TGTGCCAGCAGCCAAGGGACTAGCGGATACAATGAGCAGTTCTTC
few,TRBJ1-2,TRBV29-1,-,CSAATGRAPYGYTF,TGCAGCGCCGCGACCGGCAGGGCACCCTATGGCTACACCTTC
-,TRBJ2-7,TRBV29-1,TRBD1,CSVGPGQGATEQYF,TGCAGCGTTGGGCCGGGACAGGGGGCGACCGAGCAGTACTTC